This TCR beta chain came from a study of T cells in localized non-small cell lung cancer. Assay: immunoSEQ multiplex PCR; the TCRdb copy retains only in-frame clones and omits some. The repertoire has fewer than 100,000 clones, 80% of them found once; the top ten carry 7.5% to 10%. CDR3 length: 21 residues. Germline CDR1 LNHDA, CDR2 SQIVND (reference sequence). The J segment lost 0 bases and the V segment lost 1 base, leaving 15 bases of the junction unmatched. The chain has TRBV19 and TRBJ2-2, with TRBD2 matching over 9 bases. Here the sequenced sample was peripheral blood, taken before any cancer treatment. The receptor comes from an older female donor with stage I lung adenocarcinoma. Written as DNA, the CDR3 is TGTGCCAGTAGTATAGGCTCTAGCGGGAATGCCCTTAGGGCGAACACCGGGGAGCTGTTTTTT. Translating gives CASSIGSSGNALRANTGELFF.